Below, 4 T cell receptor beta chains from the same sample are listed, as sequenced in a study of sequential checkpoint blockade in melanoma. Data came from immunoSEQ multiplex PCR; TCRdb stores just in-frame clones and leaves some out. The sample holds some 17,000 clones, roughly four fifths seen once. Indicated treatment: randomized to nivolumab then ipilimumab (arm A) or the reverse (arm B). The source material was CD8+ T cells sorted from blood (inferred from file names), sampled from a patient given nivolumab and ipilimumab in sequence. Every receptor here comes from a human donor with melanoma.

DNA for the CDR3: TGTGCCAGCAGTTTATACGGCGGGAGGGCCTACAATGAGCAGTTCTTC. This translates into CASSLYGGRAYNEQFF. V usage is TRBV27 and J usage is TRBJ2-1; 9 bases are shared with TRBD2. Unmatched junction bases numbered 3, after V lost 1 base and J lost 2 bases. The CDR3 is made up of 16 amino acids. Germline V gene lookup returns CDR1 MNHEY and CDR2 SMNVEV (reference sequence).

V usage is TRBV28 and J usage is TRBJ2-5, with D maybe TRBD1 (6 bases). Germline CDR1 MDHEN, CDR2 SYDVKM. Trimming stripped 4 bases from V and 7 bases from J, with 22 bases between. CDR3 length: 16 amino acids. CDR3 amino acids: CASSSKQGFGSGTQYF. CDR3 nucleotide sequence: TGTGCCAGCAGTTCCAAACAGGGATTTGGCTCTGGGACCCAGTACTTC.

The V and J genes are TRBV6-4 and TRBJ2-6; 7 nucleotides align to TRBD2. Per the germline V gene, CDR1 is MRHNA and CDR2 is SNTAGT. V was clipped by 0 bases and J by 0 bases; unmatched bases: 2. The CDR3 runs 17 residues. The CDR3 DNA sequence: TGTGCCAGCAGTGACTCGAGCGGGGTCTCTGGGGCCAACGTCCTGACTTTC. It translates to CASSDSSGVSGANVLTF.

Written as DNA, the CDR3 is TGTGCCAGCAGTTTCCCTGAACAGGGACGGGAGCAGTTCTTC. It encodes CASSFPEQGREQFF. The rearrangement joins TRBV28 to TRBJ2-1; perhaps TRBD1 as D (6 bases). V lost 3 bases and J lost 10, with 16 bases in between. The CDR3 has 14 residues. CDR1 is MDHEN and CDR2 is SYDVKM in the germline V gene.